Sequencing of this T cell receptor beta chain was carried out in a study of CD8+CD57+ T cells in acquired aplastic anemia. Study observations and caveats: Patients showed no significant difference from controls in CD8+ Simpson's diversity. Researchers report that some 31 CD8+ CDR3 sequences appeared in both patients and controls.

This clonotype was found a few times. The target antigen is unknown. Genomic DNA served as template for TCR beta VDJ and CDR3 profiling. TCRdb itself ran the reads through MiXCR, one entry per CDR3 protein. Among 50,000 to 65,000 distinct CDR3 sequences listed, less than 65% were seen once. This CDR3 is 15 amino acids long. In germline, CDR1 is LNHDA, CDR2 SQIVND (reference sequence). Trimming removed 4 bases from V and 5 bases from J; junction bases left unmatched: 7. This chain joins TRBV19 and TRBJ2-3, with TRBD2 identical over 9 bases. Sequenced input: sorted CD4+, CD8+, or CD8+CD57+ T cells (not recorded which) from PBMCs. This TCR was recovered from a human donor in good health, serving as a control. CDR3 sequence: CASSTSGDDEDTQYF. The CDR3 nucleotides are TGTGCCAGTAGTACTAGCGGGGACGATGAAGATACGCAGTATTTT.